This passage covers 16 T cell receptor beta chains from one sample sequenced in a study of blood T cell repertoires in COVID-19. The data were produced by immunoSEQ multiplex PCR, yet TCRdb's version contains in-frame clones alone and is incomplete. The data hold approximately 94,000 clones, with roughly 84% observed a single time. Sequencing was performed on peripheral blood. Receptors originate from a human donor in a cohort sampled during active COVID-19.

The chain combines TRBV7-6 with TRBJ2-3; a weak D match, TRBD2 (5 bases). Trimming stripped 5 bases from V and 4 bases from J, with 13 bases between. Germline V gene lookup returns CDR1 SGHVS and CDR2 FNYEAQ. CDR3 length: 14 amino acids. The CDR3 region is CASSTLGSADTQYF. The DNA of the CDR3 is TGTGCCAGCAGCACACTGGGGAGTGCAGATACGCAGTATTTT. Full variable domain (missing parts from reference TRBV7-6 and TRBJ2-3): GAGVSQSPRYKVTKRGQDVALRCDPISGHVSLYWYRQALGQGPEFLTYFNYEAQQDKSGLPNDRFSAERPEGSISTLTIQRTEQRDSAMYRCASSTLGSADTQYFGPGTRLTVL.

The CDR3 region has the DNA TGTGCCAGCAGCCGTGCTTTCCGGGACAGAAATAGCAATCAGCCCCAGCATTTT. It specifies CASSRAFRDRNSNQPQHF. The chain combines TRBV3-1 (or the pseudogene TRBV3-2) with TRBJ1-5; TRBD1 matches 7 bases. The CDR3 totals 18 residues. Germline CDR1 and CDR2: LGHDT and YNNKEL (reference sequence). J lost 0 bases, V lost 4 bases, and 12 bases had no gene match.

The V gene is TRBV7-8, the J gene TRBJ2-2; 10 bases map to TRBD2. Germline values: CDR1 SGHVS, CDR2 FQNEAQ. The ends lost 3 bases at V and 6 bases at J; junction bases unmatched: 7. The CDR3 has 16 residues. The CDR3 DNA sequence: TGTGCCAGCAGCTTCTTAGCGGGAGGAGTCGCCGGGGAGCTGTTTTTT. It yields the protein CASSFLAGGVAGELFF.

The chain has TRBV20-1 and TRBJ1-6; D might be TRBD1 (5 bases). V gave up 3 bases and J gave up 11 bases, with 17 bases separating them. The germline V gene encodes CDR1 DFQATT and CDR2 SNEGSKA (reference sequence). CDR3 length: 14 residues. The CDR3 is CSASAGTSGAPLHF. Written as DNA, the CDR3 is TGCAGTGCTAGTGCTGGGACGAGCGGGGCACCCCTCCACTTT.

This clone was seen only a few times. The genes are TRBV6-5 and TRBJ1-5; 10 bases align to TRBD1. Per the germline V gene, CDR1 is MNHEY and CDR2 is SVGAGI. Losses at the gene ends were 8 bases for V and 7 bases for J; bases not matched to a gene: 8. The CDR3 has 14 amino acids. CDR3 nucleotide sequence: TGTGCCAGCGGACAGGACAGGGGGGGCCAGCCCCAGCATTTT. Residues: CASGQDRGGQPQHF.

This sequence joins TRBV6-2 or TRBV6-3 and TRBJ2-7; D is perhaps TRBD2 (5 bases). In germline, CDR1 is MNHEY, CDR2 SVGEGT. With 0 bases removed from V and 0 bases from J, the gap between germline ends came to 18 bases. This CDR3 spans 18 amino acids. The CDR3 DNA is TGTGCCAGCAGTTACTCAAGGGCAGCGAACCGGGGCTCCTACGAGCAGTACTTC. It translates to CASSYSRAANRGSYEQYF.

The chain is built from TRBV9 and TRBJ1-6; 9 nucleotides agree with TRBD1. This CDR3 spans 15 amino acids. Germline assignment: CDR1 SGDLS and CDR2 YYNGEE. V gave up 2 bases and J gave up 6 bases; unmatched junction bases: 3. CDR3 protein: CASSVWGQGNSPLHF. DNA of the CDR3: TGTGCCAGCAGCGTTTGGGGACAGGGTAATTCACCCCTCCACTTT.

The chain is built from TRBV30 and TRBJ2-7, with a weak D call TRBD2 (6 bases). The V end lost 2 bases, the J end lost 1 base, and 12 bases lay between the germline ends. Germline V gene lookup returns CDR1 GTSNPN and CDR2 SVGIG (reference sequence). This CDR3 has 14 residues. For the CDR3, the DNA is TGTGCCTGGAGTCTAAATAGCGGTTCCTACGAGCAGTACTTC. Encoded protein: CAWSLNSGSYEQYF.

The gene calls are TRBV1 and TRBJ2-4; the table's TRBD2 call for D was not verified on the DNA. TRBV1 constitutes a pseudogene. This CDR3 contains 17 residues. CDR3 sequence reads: CTSSPWGREAAKNIQYF. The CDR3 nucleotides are TGCACCAGCAGCCCCTGGGGGCGGGAGGCAGCCAAAAACATTCAGTACTTC.

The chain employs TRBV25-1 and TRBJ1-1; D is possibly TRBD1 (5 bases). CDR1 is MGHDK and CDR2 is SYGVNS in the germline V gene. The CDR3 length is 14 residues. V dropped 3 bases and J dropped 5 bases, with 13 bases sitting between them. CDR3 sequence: CASSEPGGGTEAFF. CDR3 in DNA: TGTGCCAGCAGTGAGCCCGGTGGGGGGACTGAAGCTTTCTTT.

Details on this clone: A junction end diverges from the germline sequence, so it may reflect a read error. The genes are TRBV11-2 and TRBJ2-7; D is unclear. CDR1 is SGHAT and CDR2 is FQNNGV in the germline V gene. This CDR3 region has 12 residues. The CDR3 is CASSLEVAEQYF. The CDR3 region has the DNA TGTGCCAGCAGCCTAGAGGTAGCCGAGCAGTACTTC.

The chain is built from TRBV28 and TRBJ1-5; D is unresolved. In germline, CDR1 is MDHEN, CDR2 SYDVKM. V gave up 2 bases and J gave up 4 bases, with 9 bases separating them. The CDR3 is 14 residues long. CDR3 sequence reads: CASSLMGGNQPQHF. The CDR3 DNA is TGTGCCAGCAGTTTAATGGGCGGGAATCAGCCCCAGCATTTT.

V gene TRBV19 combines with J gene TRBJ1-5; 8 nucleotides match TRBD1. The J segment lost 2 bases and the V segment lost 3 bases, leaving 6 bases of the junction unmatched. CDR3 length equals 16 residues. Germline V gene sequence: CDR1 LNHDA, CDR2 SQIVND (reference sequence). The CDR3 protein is CASSMEAGGGNQPQHF. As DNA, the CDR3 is TGTGCCAGTAGTATGGAGGCAGGGGGCGGCAATCAGCCCCAGCATTTT.

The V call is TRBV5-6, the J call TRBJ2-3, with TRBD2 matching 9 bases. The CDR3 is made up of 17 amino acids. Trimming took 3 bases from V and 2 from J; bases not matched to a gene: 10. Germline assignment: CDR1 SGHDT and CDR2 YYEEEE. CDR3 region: CASSSDMAGGFTDTQYF. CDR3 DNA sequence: TGTGCCAGCAGCTCCGACATGGCGGGAGGGTTCACAGATACGCAGTATTTT.

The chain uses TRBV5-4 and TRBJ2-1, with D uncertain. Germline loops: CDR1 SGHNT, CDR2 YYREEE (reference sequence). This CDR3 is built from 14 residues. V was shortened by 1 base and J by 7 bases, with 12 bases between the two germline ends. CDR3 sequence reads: CASSLITLSNEQFF. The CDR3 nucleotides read TGTGCCAGCAGCTTGATCACTTTGAGTAATGAGCAGTTCTTC.

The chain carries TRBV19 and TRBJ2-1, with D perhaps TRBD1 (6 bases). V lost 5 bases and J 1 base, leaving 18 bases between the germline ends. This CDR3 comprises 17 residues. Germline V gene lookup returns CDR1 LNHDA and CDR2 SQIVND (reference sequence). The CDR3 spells CASSSGEGTFSYNEQFF. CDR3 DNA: TGTGCCAGTAGTTCTGGCGAGGGGACATTTTCCTACAATGAGCAGTTCTTC.